Sequencing of this T cell receptor (beta chain) was carried out in a study of blood T cell repertoires in COVID-19. TCRdb's copy holds only in-frame clones and misses some; the assay was immunoSEQ multiplex PCR. The table has about 130,000 clones, around 86% seen once. CDR1 MNHEY and CDR2 SVGAGI come from the germline V gene. The V gene lost 4 bases and the J gene lost 6 bases, with 13 bases spanning the gap. The length of the CDR3 is 14 residues. The sequence derives from a man aged 80 or over with active or convalescent COVID-19. Sequenced material: peripheral blood. The V call is TRBV6-5, the J call TRBJ1-5; D may be TRBD1 (5 bases). CDR3 in amino acids: CASSWDSAGQPQHF. The CDR3 coding sequence is TGTGCCAGCAGTTGGGACTCGGCGGGTCAGCCCCAGCATTTT.